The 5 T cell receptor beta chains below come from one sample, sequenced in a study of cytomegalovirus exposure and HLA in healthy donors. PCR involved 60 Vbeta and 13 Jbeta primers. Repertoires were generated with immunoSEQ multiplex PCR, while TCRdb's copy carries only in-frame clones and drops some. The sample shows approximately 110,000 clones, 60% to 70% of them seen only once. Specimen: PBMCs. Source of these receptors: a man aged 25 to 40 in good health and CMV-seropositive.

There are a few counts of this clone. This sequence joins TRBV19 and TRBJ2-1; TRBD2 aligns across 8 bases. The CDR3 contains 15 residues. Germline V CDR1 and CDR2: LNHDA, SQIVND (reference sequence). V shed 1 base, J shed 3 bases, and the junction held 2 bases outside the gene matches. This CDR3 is CASSIALADYNEQFF. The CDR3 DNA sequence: TGTGCCAGTAGTATAGCACTAGCGGACTACAATGAGCAGTTCTTC.

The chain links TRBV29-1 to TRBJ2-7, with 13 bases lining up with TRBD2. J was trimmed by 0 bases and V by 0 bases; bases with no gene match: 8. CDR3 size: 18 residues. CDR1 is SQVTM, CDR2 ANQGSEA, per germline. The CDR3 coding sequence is TGCAGCGTTGAAGACTCCGGGACTAGCGGGGTGAGCTCCTACGAGCAGTACTTC. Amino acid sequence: CSVEDSGTSGVSSYEQYF.

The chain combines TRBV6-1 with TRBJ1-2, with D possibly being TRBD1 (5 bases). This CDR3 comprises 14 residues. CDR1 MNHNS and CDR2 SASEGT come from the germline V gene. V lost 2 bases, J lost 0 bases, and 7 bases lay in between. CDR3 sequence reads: CASSEQGSNYGYTF. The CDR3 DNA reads TGTGCCAGCAGTGAACAGGGTTCTAACTATGGCTACACCTTC.

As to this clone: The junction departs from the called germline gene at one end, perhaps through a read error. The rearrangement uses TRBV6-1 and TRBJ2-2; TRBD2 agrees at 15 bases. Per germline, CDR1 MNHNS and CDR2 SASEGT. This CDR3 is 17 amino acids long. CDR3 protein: CASSGRTSGGEFRGAVF. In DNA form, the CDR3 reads TGTGCCAGCAGTGGGAGGACTAGCGGGGGGGAGTTCCGGGGAGCTGTTTTT.

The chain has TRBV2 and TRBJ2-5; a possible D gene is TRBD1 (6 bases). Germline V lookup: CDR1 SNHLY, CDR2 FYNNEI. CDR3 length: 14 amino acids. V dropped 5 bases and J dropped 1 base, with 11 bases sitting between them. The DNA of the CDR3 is TGTGCCAGCAGTTTACAGGGTCCCCAAGAGACCCAGTACTTC. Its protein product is CASSLQGPQETQYF.